This record covers a single T cell receptor beta chain. The antigen remains unidentified. After removal of 5 bases from V and 3 bases from J, the junction contained 10 bases not matched to a gene. Germline-derived CDR1 and CDR2 are SGHRS and YFSETQ. The CDR3 consists of 16 residues. The data were taken from a study of T cell responses to AZD1222 COVID-19 vaccine. Broader study findings: Scientists sampled the repertoires only once the peak T cell response had passed. Only five or six individuals given AZD1222 were seropositive at baseline.

Sequenced by immunoSEQ multiplex PCR; TCRdb stores in-frame clones only, minus some. The table includes approximately 180,000 clones, about 92% detected once. The sample consisted of peripheral blood, taken 28 days after the second dose of the MenACWY control vaccine. This receptor was identified in an adult who received the MenACWY meningococcal vaccine as a control. This chain connects TRBV5-1 to TRBJ2-2, with TRBD2 matching over 7 bases. In DNA form, the CDR3 reads TGCGCCAGCAGTCTCCAGGGACTAACCTACACCGGGGAGCTGTTTTTT. It specifies CASSLQGLTYTGELFF.